The source of this TCR beta chain is a study of T cells in localized non-small cell lung cancer. This CDR3 is 18 amino acids long. Germline CDR1 SNHLY, CDR2 FYNNEI. Trimming removed 8 bases from V and 4 bases from J; junction bases left unmatched: 17. Sequencing was performed with immunoSEQ multiplex PCR; in TCRdb, only in-frame clones are kept and a portion is missing. The data contain tens of thousands of clones, about 88% of them seen just once; the ten biggest clones take up 10% to 15%. This clonotype was obtained from a female donor older than 55 with stage III squamous cell lung carcinoma. The V and J genes are TRBV2 and TRBJ2-7; 13 nucleotides match TRBD2. The source material was peripheral blood, sampled before any cancer treatment. CDR3 region: CASSERTSGRGGSYEQYF. DNA for the CDR3: TGTGCCAGCTCGGAGCGGACTAGCGGGAGAGGGGGGTCTTACGAGCAGTACTTC.